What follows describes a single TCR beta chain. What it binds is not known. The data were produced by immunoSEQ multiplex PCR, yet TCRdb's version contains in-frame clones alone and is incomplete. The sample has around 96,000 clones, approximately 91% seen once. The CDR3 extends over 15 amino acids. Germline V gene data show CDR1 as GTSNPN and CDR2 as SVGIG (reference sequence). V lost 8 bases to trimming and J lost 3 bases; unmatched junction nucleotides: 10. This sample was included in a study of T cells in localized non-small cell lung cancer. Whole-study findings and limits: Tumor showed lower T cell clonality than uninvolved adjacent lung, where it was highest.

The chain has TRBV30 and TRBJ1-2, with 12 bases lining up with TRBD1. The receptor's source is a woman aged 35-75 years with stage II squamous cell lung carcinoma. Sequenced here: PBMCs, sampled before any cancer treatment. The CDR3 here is CAVPGQGAKDYGYTF. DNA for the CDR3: TGTGCCGTTCCGGGACAGGGGGCCAAGGACTATGGCTACACCTTC.